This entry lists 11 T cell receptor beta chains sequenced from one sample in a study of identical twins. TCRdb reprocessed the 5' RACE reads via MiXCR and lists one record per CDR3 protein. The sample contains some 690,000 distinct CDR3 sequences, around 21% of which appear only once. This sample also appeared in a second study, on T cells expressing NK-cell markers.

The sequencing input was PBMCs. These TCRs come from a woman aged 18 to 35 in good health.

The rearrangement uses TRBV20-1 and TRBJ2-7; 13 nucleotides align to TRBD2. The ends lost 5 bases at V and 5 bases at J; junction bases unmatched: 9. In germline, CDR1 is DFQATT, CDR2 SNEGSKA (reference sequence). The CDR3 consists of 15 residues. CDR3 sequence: CSAARRTSGSDEQYF. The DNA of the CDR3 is TGCAGTGCTGCCCGAAGGACTAGCGGGAGCGACGAGCAGTACTTC.

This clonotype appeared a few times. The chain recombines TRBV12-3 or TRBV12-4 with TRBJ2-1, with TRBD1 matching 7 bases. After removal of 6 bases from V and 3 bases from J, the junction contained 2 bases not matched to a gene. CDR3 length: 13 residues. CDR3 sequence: CASRGQIYNEQFF. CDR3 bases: TGTGCCAGCAGGGGACAGATCTACAATGAGCAGTTCTTC.

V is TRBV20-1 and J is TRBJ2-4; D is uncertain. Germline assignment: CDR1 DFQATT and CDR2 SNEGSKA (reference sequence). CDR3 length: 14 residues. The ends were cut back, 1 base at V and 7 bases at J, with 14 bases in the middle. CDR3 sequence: CSARVPGTDNIQYF. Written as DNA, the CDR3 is TGCAGTGCTAGAGTCCCGGGTACGGATAACATTCAGTACTTC.

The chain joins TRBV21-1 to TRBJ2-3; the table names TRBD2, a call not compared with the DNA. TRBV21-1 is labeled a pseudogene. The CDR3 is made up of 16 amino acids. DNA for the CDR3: TGTGCCAGCAGCGCGACTAGCGGTCCCCCGGGAGATACGCAGTATTTT. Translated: CASSATSGPPGDTQYF.

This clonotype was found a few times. The CDR3 DNA reads TGTGCCACCCCGCAGGGGACTGAAGCTTTCTTT. It encodes CATPQGTEAFF. The genes are TRBV24-1 and TRBJ1-1, with D maybe TRBD1 (6 bases). V gave up 9 bases and J gave up 5 bases, with 9 bases separating them. The CDR3 totals 11 residues. Germline CDR1 is KGHDR and CDR2 is SFDVKD.

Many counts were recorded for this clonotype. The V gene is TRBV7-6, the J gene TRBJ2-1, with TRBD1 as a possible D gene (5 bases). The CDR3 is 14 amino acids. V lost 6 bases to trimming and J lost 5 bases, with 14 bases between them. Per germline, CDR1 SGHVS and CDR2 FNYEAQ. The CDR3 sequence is CASRLEADNNEQFF. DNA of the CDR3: TGTGCCAGCAGACTCGAGGCGGACAACAATGAGCAGTTCTTC.

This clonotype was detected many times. Here the CDR3 reads CSARDTVWRNEQFF. The CDR3 DNA sequence: TGCAGTGCTAGAGATACGGTATGGCGCAATGAGCAGTTCTTC. J is TRBJ2-1 and V is TRBV20-1; D unresolved. Germline loops: CDR1 DFQATT, CDR2 SNEGSKA (reference sequence). This CDR3 spans 14 amino acids. Trimming left V 0 bases short and J 6 bases short, with 12 bases between.

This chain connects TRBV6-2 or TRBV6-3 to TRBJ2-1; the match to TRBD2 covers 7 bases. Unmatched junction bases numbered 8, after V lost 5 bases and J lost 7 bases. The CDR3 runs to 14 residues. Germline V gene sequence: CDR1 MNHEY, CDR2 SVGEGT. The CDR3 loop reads CASSPGLMVNEQFF. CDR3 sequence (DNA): TGTGCCAGCAGTCCGGGACTAATGGTAAATGAGCAGTTCTTC.

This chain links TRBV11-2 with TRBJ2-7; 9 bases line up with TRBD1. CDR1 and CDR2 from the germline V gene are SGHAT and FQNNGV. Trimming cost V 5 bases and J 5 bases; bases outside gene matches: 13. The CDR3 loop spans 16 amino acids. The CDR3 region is CASSTQDRGSGNEQYF. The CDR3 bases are TGTGCCAGCAGCACACAAGACAGGGGGTCCGGAAACGAGCAGTACTTC.

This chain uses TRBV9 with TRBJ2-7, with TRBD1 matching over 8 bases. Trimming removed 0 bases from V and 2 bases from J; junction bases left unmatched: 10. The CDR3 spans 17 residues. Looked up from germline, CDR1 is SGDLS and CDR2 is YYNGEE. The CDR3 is CASSVEGMGTGTYEQYF. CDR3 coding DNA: TGTGCCAGCAGCGTAGAAGGAATGGGGACAGGTACCTACGAGCAGTACTTC.

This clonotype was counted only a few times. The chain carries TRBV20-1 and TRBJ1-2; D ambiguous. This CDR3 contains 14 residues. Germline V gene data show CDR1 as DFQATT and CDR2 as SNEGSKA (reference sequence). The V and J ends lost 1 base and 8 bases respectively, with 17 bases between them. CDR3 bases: TGCAGTGCTAGAGTCTTCTACCCCTCAGAGGGCTACACCTTC. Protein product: CSARVFYPSEGYTF.